This is a list of T cell receptor beta chains from one sample in a study of T-cell reconstitution after alpha-beta-depleted transplantation in children. Via MiXCR, TCRdb re-called the PCR reads, giving one row per CDR3 protein. The sample lists roughly 350,000 distinct CDR3 sequences; 9% to 12% were seen once. This material consisted of PBMCs from the stem cell graft donor, taken from the stem cell graft. These receptors originate from a human donor who donated a stem cell graft to a child with acute lymphoblastic leukemia. CDR3s include the opening cysteine and the closing phenylalanine or tryptophan. A D gene is named only where the DNA matches it firmly. Size values are once, few and many counts, or a class for expanded clones, and some rows have none.

d_call	v_call	j_call	clone_size	cdr3_length	cdr3_aa	cdr3_nt
TRBD2	TRBV2	TRBJ2-1	NA	15	CASSGWLAEYNEQFF	TGTGCCAGCAGTGGGTGGCTAGCGGAATACAATGAGCAGTTCTTC
TRBD1	TRBV27	TRBJ1-1	NA	15	CASRGIGQGITEAFF	TGTGCCAGCAGAGGAATAGGACAGGGCATCACTGAAGCTTTCTTT
NA	TRBV28	TRBJ2-3	few	13	CASSADITDTQYF	TGTGCCAGCAGTGCCGACATTACAGATACGCAGTATTTT
TRBD1	TRBV7-9	TRBJ2-5	NA	17	CASSQGVRDSDQETQYF	TGTGCCAGCAGCCAAGGGGTACGGGACAGCGACCAAGAGACCCAGTACTTC
TRBD2	TRBV12-3/TRBV12-4	TRBJ2-1	NA	19	CASKPPSSSGRSSYNEQFF	TGTGCCAGCAAGCCCCCGTCTTCTAGCGGGCGGAGCTCCTACAATGAGCAGTTCTTC
TRBD1	TRBV28	TRBJ2-5	NA	15	CASSLTGGISETQYF	TGTGCCAGCAGTTTAACAGGGGGCATCTCAGAGACCCAGTACTTC
NA	TRBV4-3	TRBJ2-7	NA	15	CASSQESRVGDEQYF	TGCGCCAGCAGCCAAGAAAGCAGGGTAGGAGACGAGCAGTACTTC
TRBD1	TRBV6-5	TRBJ1-1	NA	16	CASSYSGQQMNTEAFF	TGTGCCAGCAGTTACTCGGGACAGCAAATGAACACTGAAGCTTTCTTT
NA	TRBV4-2	TRBJ2-3	NA	15	CASSQEGSYTDTQYF	TGTGCCAGCAGCCAGGAGGGTTCTTACACAGATACGCAGTATTTT
NA	TRBV4-3	TRBJ2-1	once	17	CANSQDRSEVSYNEQFF	TGCGCCAACAGCCAAGATCGGTCAGAGGTCTCCTACAATGAGCAGTTCTTC
NA	TRBV7-9	TRBJ2-7	NA	14	CASSVPGQTYEQYF	TGTGCCAGCAGCGTCCCGGGACAAACCTACGAGCAGTACTTC
TRBD1	TRBV7-2	TRBJ2-1	many	17	CASSFSAGTGVYNEQFF	TGTGCCAGCAGCTTTAGCGCCGGGACAGGGGTCTACAATGAGCAGTTCTTC
NA	TRBV5-1	TRBJ2-7	few	12	CASSREGAEQYF	TGCGCCAGCAGCCGGGAGGGGGCCGAGCAGTACTTC
NA	TRBV30	TRBJ2-7	NA	11	CAWSVLGEQYF	TGTGCCTGGAGTGTACTGGGCGAGCAGTACTTC
NA	TRBV7-3	TRBJ2-2	few	16	CASSPRTGGDTGELFF	TGTGCCAGCAGCCCGCGGACAGGAGGGGACACCGGGGAGCTGTTTTTT
NA	TRBV5-1	TRBJ1-1	NA	15	CASSLDWDLNTEAFF	TGCGCCAGCAGCTTGGATTGGGACCTGAACACTGAAGCTTTCTTT
TRBD1	TRBV7-9	TRBJ2-3	few	14	CASSSGQNTDTQYF	TGTGCCAGCAGCTCGGGACAGAACACAGATACGCAGTATTTT
NA	TRBV12-3/TRBV12-4	TRBJ1-1	few	11	CASSLWGEAFF	TGTGCCAGCAGTCTCTGGGGTGAAGCTTTCTTT
NA	TRBV27	TRBJ2-3	few	15	CASSFRQGPTDTQYF	TGTGCCAGCAGTTTTCGGCAGGGGCCCACAGATACGCAGTATTTT
NA	TRBV15	TRBJ1-2	few	14	CATSRDLQHYGYTF	TGTGCCACCAGCAGAGATCTACAGCACTATGGCTACACCTTC
NA	TRBV2	TRBJ1-1	many	13	CASTEGEGTEAFF	TGTGCCAGCACCGAAGGAGAGGGCACTGAAGCTTTCTTT
TRBD2	TRBV4-3	TRBJ2-7	few	19	CASSQDRNGGAGAIYEQYF	TGCGCCAGCAGCCAAGATAGAAACGGAGGGGCGGGAGCCATTTACGAGCAGTACTTC
TRBD2	TRBV9	TRBJ2-3	NA	15	CASSVISGSSDTQYF	TGTGCCAGCAGCGTAATTAGCGGGAGTAGCGATACGCAGTATTTT
TRBD1	TRBV12-3/TRBV12-4	TRBJ2-6	NA	18	CASSAWTGGMGGANVLTF	TGTGCCAGCAGTGCTTGGACAGGGGGCATGGGGGGGGCCAACGTCCTGACTTTC
TRBD1	TRBV19	TRBJ1-2	few	12	CAGRTGDYGYTF	TGTGCCGGACGGACAGGGGACTATGGCTACACCTTC
TRBD2	TRBV11-2	TRBJ2-1	many	18	CASSLKYPGTTSYNEQFF	TGTGCCAGCAGCTTGAAGTACCCAGGGACTACCTCCTACAATGAGCAGTTCTTC
NA	TRBV6-4	TRBJ2-5	many	13	CASSSGPGETQYF	TGTGCCAGCAGTTCGGGACCGGGAGAGACCCAGTACTTC
TRBD2	TRBV27	TRBJ2-1	NA	16	CASRGLAGARGNEQFF	TGTGCCAGCAGGGGACTAGCGGGTGCCCGGGGGAATGAGCAGTTCTTC
NA	TRBV5-1	TRBJ2-7	few	15	CASSLLGTDAYEQYF	TGCGCCAGCAGCTTGTTAGGGACGGACGCCTACGAGCAGTACTTC
TRBD1	TRBV7-2	TRBJ2-7	few	14	CASSLEQGSDRQYF	TGTGCCAGCAGCCTCGAACAGGGGTCGGATCGGCAGTACTTC
TRBD1	TRBV20-1	TRBJ2-1	NA	18	CSAVGQGSGTRYLDEQFF	TGCAGTGCCGTGGGACAGGGGAGTGGGACTAGGTATCTGGATGAGCAGTTCTTC
TRBD2	TRBV20-1	TRBJ2-7	NA	15	CSASLGLAGFYEQYF	TGCAGTGCTAGCTTGGGACTAGCGGGTTTCTACGAGCAGTACTTC
NA	TRBV27	TRBJ2-3	NA	13	CASSSARTATQYF	TGTGCCAGCAGTTCTGCCCGCACAGCTACGCAGTATTTT
TRBD2	TRBV7-9	TRBJ2-1	few	16	CASSLRRLAGYNEQFF	TGTGCCAGCAGCTTACGTCGACTAGCGGGGTACAATGAGCAGTTCTTC
TRBD1	TRBV3-1	TRBJ2-2	NA	16	CASSPWDSTNTGELFF	TGTGCCAGCAGCCCTTGGGACAGCACGAACACCGGGGAGCTGTTTTTT
NA	TRBV5-1	TRBJ2-5	NA	15	CASSWTGQYQETQYF	TGCGCCAGCAGCTGGACGGGGCAGTATCAAGAGACCCAGTACTTC
NA	TRBV20-1	TRBJ2-7	few	13	CSARGDYTYEQYF	TGCAGTGCTAGGGGGGATTACACCTACGAGCAGTACTTC
NA	TRBV7-2	TRBJ1-3	many	15	CASSHTQGSGNTIYF	TGTGCCAGCAGCCATACGCAGGGATCTGGAAACACCATATATTTT
TRBD1	TRBV6-1	TRBJ2-1	few	13	CASRDRAYNEQFF	TGTGCCAGCAGGGACAGGGCCTACAATGAGCAGTTCTTC
NA	TRBV20-1	TRBJ1-6	NA	15	CSAYRPSSYNSPLHF	TGCAGTGCCTACAGGCCTAGCTCCTATAATTCACCCCTCCACTTT
NA	TRBV5-1	TRBJ2-1	NA	11	CASVSGGEQFF	TGCGCCAGCGTCTCCGGGGGTGAGCAGTTCTTC
NA	TRBV3-1	TRBJ2-5	few	14	CASSPWGAQETQYF	TGTGCCAGCAGCCCCTGGGGGGCACAAGAGACCCAGTACTTC
NA	TRBV4-3	TRBJ2-7	few	15	CASSQAEGGSYEQYF	TGCGCCAGCAGCCAAGCCGAGGGCGGGTCCTACGAGCAGTACTTC
TRBD1	TRBV2	TRBJ2-2	NA	17	CASISPGQPRNTGELFF	TGTGCCAGCATCTCCCCGGGACAGCCACGTAACACCGGGGAGCTGTTTTTT
TRBD2	TRBV12-3/TRBV12-4	TRBJ2-2	many	16	CASSHTSGGPTGELFF	TGTGCCAGCAGTCATACTAGCGGGGGCCCCACCGGGGAGCTGTTTTTT
NA	TRBV4-2	TRBJ1-1	few	15	CASSPPGRGDTEAFF	TGTGCCAGCAGCCCCCCGGGGAGGGGCGACACTGAAGCTTTCTTT